The 3 T cell receptor beta chains presented below share a single source sample, sequenced in a study of blood T cell repertoires in COVID-19. Only in-frame clones appear in the TCRdb table, and some are missing; sequencing was by immunoSEQ multiplex PCR. Of 150,000 or so clones detected, roughly 91% appear once; the ten largest clones hold just under 3%. What was sequenced was peripheral blood. These receptors were collected from a man in his 60s with active or convalescent COVID-19.

This clone showed up just once. The DNA for the CDR3 is TGTGCCTGGAGGCTAGGGGCAAATTCACCCCTCCACTTT. Amino acids: CAWRLGANSPLHF. The V and J genes are TRBV30 and TRBJ1-6; a possible D gene is TRBD1 (5 bases). The CDR3 length is 13 residues. Germline V lookup: CDR1 GTSNPN, CDR2 SVGIG (reference sequence). With 3 bases removed from V and 7 bases from J, the gap between germline ends came to 10 bases.

The chain is built from TRBV19 and TRBJ1-1, with D tentatively TRBD1 (5 bases). The ends were cut back, 3 bases at V and 0 bases at J, with 17 bases in the middle. Germline values: CDR1 LNHDA, CDR2 SQIVND (reference sequence). The CDR3 length is 17 residues. The CDR3 DNA sequence: TGTGCCAGTAGTATTAGGGTCTCGCAGGGCTTGAACACTGAAGCTTTCTTT. Protein product: CASSIRVSQGLNTEAFF.

This sequence joins TRBV27 and TRBJ1-4; 11 bases line up with TRBD1. With 7 bases clipped from V and 8 bases from J, the junction kept 3 bases outside the gene matches. CDR1 and CDR2 (germline): MNHEY, SMNVEV (reference sequence). CDR3 length: 13 amino acids. Written as DNA, the CDR3 is TGTGCCAGCAAGGACAGGGGGCGCGAAAAACTGTTTTTT. Its protein product is CASKDRGREKLFF.